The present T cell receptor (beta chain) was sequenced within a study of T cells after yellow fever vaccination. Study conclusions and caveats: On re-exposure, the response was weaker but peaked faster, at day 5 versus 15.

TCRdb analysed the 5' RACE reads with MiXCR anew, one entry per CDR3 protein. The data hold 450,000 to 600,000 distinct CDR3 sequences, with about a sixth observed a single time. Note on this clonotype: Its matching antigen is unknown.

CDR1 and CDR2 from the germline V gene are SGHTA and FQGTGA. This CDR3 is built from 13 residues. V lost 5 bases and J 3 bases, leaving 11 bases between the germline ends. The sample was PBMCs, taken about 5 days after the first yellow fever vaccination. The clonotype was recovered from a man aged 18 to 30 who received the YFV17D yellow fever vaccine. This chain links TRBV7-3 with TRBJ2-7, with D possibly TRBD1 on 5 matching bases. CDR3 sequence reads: CASSPGIFYEQYV. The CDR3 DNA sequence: TGTGCCAGCAGCCCAGGGATTTTCTACGAGCAGTACGTC.